The clone carrying this T cell receptor (beta chain) showed up just a few times. This sample was taken from a study of T-cell reconstitution after alpha-beta-depleted transplantation in children. This CDR3 region has 14 residues. Germline CDR1 and CDR2: SQVTM and ANQGSEA. Losses at the gene ends were 2 bases for V and 7 bases for J; bases not matched to a gene: 10. During its preparation, the TCRbeta library received unique molecular identifiers. TCRdb recomputed calls from the PCR reads with MiXCR, one row per CDR3 protein. The table lists approximately 130,000 distinct CDR3 sequences, around 9.8% of them singletons.

The genes are TRBV29-1 and TRBJ2-7, with 8 bases aligning to TRBD1. This clonotype was sampled from a girl in the first two years of life who had a stem cell transplant for combined immunodeficiency, so the T cells may come from the graft donor. Sample: PBMCs, mostly from graft donor cells, taken 180 days after TCRalphabeta/CD19-depleted stem cell transplant. The CDR3 loop is CSVEKSRGLGEQYF. In DNA form, the CDR3 reads TGCAGCGTTGAAAAATCCAGGGGGCTAGGGGAGCAGTACTTC.